Listed below are T cell receptor beta chains from one sample, sequenced in a study of PD-1 blockade in classical Hodgkin lymphoma. Profiled with immunoSEQ multiplex PCR; TCRdb holds only in-frame clones, not every one. The sample records 13,000 or so clones, roughly 75% being singletons. Here the sequenced sample was peripheral blood mononuclear cells (PBMCs), taken at baseline. These receptor sequences come from a human donor with classical Hodgkin lymphoma. The CDR3 runs from the conserved cysteine through the conserved F or W. Each record gives: CDR3 DNA, CDR3 protein, V gene, clone size, J gene, D gene. D genes are given only for firm matches. Clone size is not always given. Where it is, it says once, few, many or a class for expanded clones.

CDR3 DNA: TGTGCCAGCTTTATGGAGACCCAGTACTTC
CDR3 protein: CASFMETQYF
V gene: TRBV7-2
clone size: NA
J gene: TRBJ2-5
D gene: NA

CDR3 DNA: TGTGCCAGCAGCTTAGCGCCGGGACAGACCTACGAGCAGTACTTC
CDR3 protein: CASSLAPGQTYEQYF
V gene: TRBV7-2
clone size: NA
J gene: TRBJ2-7
D gene: TRBD1

CDR3 DNA: TGCGCCAGCAGCCAAGTTTGGGACAGTTACTCTGGGGCCAACGTCCTGACTTTC
CDR3 protein: CASSQVWDSYSGANVLTF
V gene: TRBV4-3
clone size: NA
J gene: TRBJ2-6
D gene: TRBD1

CDR3 DNA: TGTGCCAGTAGCCTCCAACAGACGAGGAACCTCGATGAGCAGTTCTTC
CDR3 protein: CASSLQQTRNLDEQFF
V gene: TRBV19
clone size: once
J gene: TRBJ2-1
D gene: NA

CDR3 DNA: TGCGCCAGCAGCCGAAAAAGTGAAGTGCGGGGCTACGAGCAGTACTTC
CDR3 protein: CASSRKSEVRGYEQYF
V gene: TRBV4-1
clone size: NA
J gene: TRBJ2-7
D gene: NA

CDR3 DNA: TGTGCCAGCAGCATCTCAGGGGGCCGGGAGACCCAGTACTTC
CDR3 protein: CASSISGGRETQYF
V gene: TRBV5-5
clone size: NA
J gene: TRBJ2-5
D gene: TRBD1

CDR3 DNA: TGTGCCAGCAAAAGTGAGGGGTTCGCCTACGGCTACACCTTC
CDR3 protein: CASKSEGFAYGYTF
V gene: TRBV27
clone size: once
J gene: TRBJ1-2
D gene: NA

CDR3 DNA: TGTGCCAGCAGTCCACCCCCCTCGGGACGGAATGAAAAACTGTTTTTT
CDR3 protein: CASSPPPSGRNEKLFF
V gene: TRBV27
clone size: NA
J gene: TRBJ1-4
D gene: NA

CDR3 DNA: TGCGCCAGCAGCTTGGGCGAACAGGGTCGAAGCTCCTATAATTCACCCCTCCACTTT
CDR3 protein: CASSLGEQGRSSYNSPLHF
V gene: TRBV5-1
clone size: NA
J gene: TRBJ1-6
D gene: NA

CDR3 DNA: TGCGCCAGCACCGAAACAGGGGGCCGGGGCTACACCTTC
CDR3 protein: CASTETGGRGYTF
V gene: TRBV10-2
clone size: NA
J gene: TRBJ1-2
D gene: TRBD1

CDR3 DNA: TGTGCCAGCAGCTCCTGGGAGGGGCGGACACCCCTCCACTTT
CDR3 protein: CASSSWEGRTPLHF
V gene: TRBV6-9
clone size: NA
J gene: TRBJ1-6
D gene: NA

CDR3 DNA: TGTGCCAGCAGTACCCCGGGACAGTATAATTCACCCCTCCACTTT
CDR3 protein: CASSTPGQYNSPLHF
V gene: TRBV27
clone size: NA
J gene: TRBJ1-6
D gene: TRBD1

CDR3 DNA: TGTGCCAGCAGCCCACAGGGGAACGTCCTGACTTTC
CDR3 protein: CASSPQGNVLTF
V gene: TRBV7-8
clone size: NA
J gene: TRBJ2-6
D gene: TRBD1

CDR3 DNA: TGTGCCAGCAGCACTTCGGCAAGACCCAGGAGCGGTATAAATCAGCCCCAGCATTTT
CDR3 protein: CASSTSARPRSGINQPQHF
V gene: TRBV21-1
clone size: few
J gene: TRBJ1-5
D gene: NA

CDR3 DNA: TGTGCCGCCCGCCAGGTTTTCTATGGCTACACCTTC
CDR3 protein: CAARQVFYGYTF
V gene: TRBV28
clone size: NA
J gene: TRBJ1-2
D gene: NA

CDR3 DNA: TGTGCCAGTCCGATCGACGGCGCCATAGCGGGGGGACCGACTCTCACAGATACGCAGTATTTT
CDR3 protein: CASPIDGAIAGGPTLTDTQYF
V gene: TRBV21-1
clone size: NA
J gene: TRBJ2-3
D gene: NA

CDR3 DNA: TGTGCCAGCAGGCCGGGACAGAGTAGCACAGATACGCAGTATTTT
CDR3 protein: CASRPGQSSTDTQYF
V gene: TRBV6-5
clone size: NA
J gene: TRBJ2-3
D gene: TRBD1

CDR3 DNA: TGTGCCAGCAGTGAAGCGCTCGGGACAGAGTATGGCTACACCTTC
CDR3 protein: CASSEALGTEYGYTF
V gene: TRBV6-1
clone size: NA
J gene: TRBJ1-2
D gene: TRBD1

CDR3 DNA: TGTGCCAGCAGCTTGGAGGGGGCGTGGGGCACCGGGGAGCTGTTTTTT
CDR3 protein: CASSLEGAWGTGELFF
V gene: TRBV5-4
clone size: NA
J gene: TRBJ2-2
D gene: TRBD1

CDR3 DNA: TGTGCCAGCAGTACTCCTGGAGAGGCCGCCTACAATGAGCAGTTCTTC
CDR3 protein: CASSTPGEAAYNEQFF
V gene: TRBV25-1
clone size: NA
J gene: TRBJ2-1
D gene: NA

CDR3 DNA: TGTGCCAGCAGCCGCGGACAGATTGCGGGGGAGCTGTTTTTT
CDR3 protein: CASSRGQIAGELFF
V gene: TRBV5-8
clone size: NA
J gene: TRBJ2-2
D gene: NA

CDR3 DNA: TGTGCCAGCAGCTCCCGGGAGCCGAGGACCGGGGAGCTGTTTTTT
CDR3 protein: CASSSREPRTGELFF
V gene: TRBV21-1
clone size: NA
J gene: TRBJ2-2
D gene: NA

CDR3 DNA: TGCAGCGTTAAGGGGACGAACACTGAAGCTTTCTTT
CDR3 protein: CSVKGTNTEAFF
V gene: TRBV29-1
clone size: NA
J gene: TRBJ1-1
D gene: NA

CDR3 DNA: TGTGCCAGCAGCCCGTCGACAGGGTCGAACTATGGCTACACCTTC
CDR3 protein: CASSPSTGSNYGYTF
V gene: TRBV27
clone size: few
J gene: TRBJ1-2
D gene: TRBD1

CDR3 DNA: TGTGCCAGCAGTGAAAGGGACAGGGGGCACTACGAGCAGTACTTC
CDR3 protein: CASSERDRGHYEQYF
V gene: TRBV2
clone size: NA
J gene: TRBJ2-7
D gene: TRBD1

CDR3 DNA: TGCGCCAGCAGCTGGGACGGGCCGACCTACAATGAGCAGTTCTTC
CDR3 protein: CASSWDGPTYNEQFF
V gene: TRBV5-1
clone size: NA
J gene: TRBJ2-1
D gene: NA

CDR3 DNA: TGCGCCAGCAGCACACAGGGGGGAGATGGCTACACCTTC
CDR3 protein: CASSTQGGDGYTF
V gene: TRBV5-4
clone size: once
J gene: TRBJ1-2
D gene: TRBD1

CDR3 DNA: TGCGCCAGCAGCCAAGATGGTGACACACCGAACACTGAAGCTTTCTTT
CDR3 protein: CASSQDGDTPNTEAFF
V gene: TRBV4-3
clone size: NA
J gene: TRBJ1-1
D gene: NA

CDR3 DNA: TGTGCCAGTAGTATCGCCCGGGCCACCCCTGTAGCCACTGAAGCTTTCTTT
CDR3 protein: CASSIARATPVATEAFF
V gene: TRBV19
clone size: NA
J gene: TRBJ1-1
D gene: NA

CDR3 DNA: TGTGCCAGCAGCTCCTGGGGCATTTTGGCTGAAGCTTTCTTT
CDR3 protein: CASSSWGILAEAFF
V gene: TRBV11-1
clone size: once
J gene: TRBJ1-1
D gene: NA

CDR3 DNA: TGTGCCAGTAGTATGGGTAGATCAACTAATGAAAAACTGTTTTTT
CDR3 protein: CASSMGRSTNEKLFF
V gene: TRBV19
clone size: once
J gene: TRBJ1-4
D gene: NA

CDR3 DNA: TGTGCCAGTAGCCATACGAGCAATCAGCCCCAGCATTTT
CDR3 protein: CASSHTSNQPQHF
V gene: TRBV19
clone size: NA
J gene: TRBJ1-5
D gene: NA

CDR3 DNA: TGTGCCAGCTCGGTGGGGGGCACCCACTATGGCTACACCTTC
CDR3 protein: CASSVGGTHYGYTF
V gene: TRBV7-9
clone size: NA
J gene: TRBJ1-2
D gene: NA

CDR3 DNA: TGTGCCAGTAGTCCCTTGGACAACACAGATACGCAGTATTTT
CDR3 protein: CASSPLDNTDTQYF
V gene: TRBV19
clone size: NA
J gene: TRBJ2-3
D gene: NA

CDR3 DNA: TGTGCCAGCAGTGTGGGGGGGGGCCAAGAGACCCAGTACTTC
CDR3 protein: CASSVGGGQETQYF
V gene: TRBV2
clone size: few
J gene: TRBJ2-5
D gene: TRBD2

CDR3 DNA: TGTGCCAGCAGCCAAGACAGGGACACAGATACGCAGTATTTT
CDR3 protein: CASSQDRDTDTQYF
V gene: TRBV4-2
clone size: NA
J gene: TRBJ2-3
D gene: NA

CDR3 DNA: TGTGCCAGCAGTGATCGGAAAGGCTATGGCTACACCTTC
CDR3 protein: CASSDRKGYGYTF
V gene: TRBV6-6
clone size: NA
J gene: TRBJ1-2
D gene: NA

CDR3 DNA: TGTGCCAGCAGCCCGGGGACTAGAGAAGATAATGAGCAGTTCTTC
CDR3 protein: CASSPGTREDNEQFF
V gene: TRBV11-3
clone size: NA
J gene: TRBJ2-1
D gene: TRBD2

CDR3 DNA: TGTGCCAGCAGCTCACTAGCGGGACGGACCGGGGAGCTGTTTTTT
CDR3 protein: CASSSLAGRTGELFF
V gene: TRBV9
clone size: NA
J gene: TRBJ2-2
D gene: TRBD2

CDR3 DNA: TGCGCCAGCAGCTTGGCCGGGGGCGGGACCGGGGAGCTGTTTTTT
CDR3 protein: CASSLAGGGTGELFF
V gene: TRBV5-1
clone size: NA
J gene: TRBJ2-2
D gene: NA

CDR3 DNA: TGTGCCAGCAGCGCCGATACCGAAGCTTTCTTT
CDR3 protein: CASSADTEAFF
V gene: TRBV9
clone size: NA
J gene: TRBJ1-1
D gene: NA

CDR3 DNA: TGTGCCAGCAGTTCCGGGACTCTCTCTGGGGCCAACGTCCTGACTTTC
CDR3 protein: CASSSGTLSGANVLTF
V gene: TRBV28
clone size: NA
J gene: TRBJ2-6
D gene: NA

CDR3 DNA: TGTGCCCGGAACACCGGGGCCAACGTCCTGACTTTC
CDR3 protein: CARNTGANVLTF
V gene: TRBV30
clone size: once
J gene: TRBJ2-6
D gene: NA

CDR3 DNA: TGTGCCAGCAGTTACTCGACGGGAAACACTGAAGCTTTCTTT
CDR3 protein: CASSYSTGNTEAFF
V gene: TRBV6-5
clone size: NA
J gene: TRBJ1-1
D gene: NA

CDR3 DNA: TGTGCCAGCAGCCCCGGGACACAACCCTCCACAGATACGCAGTATTTT
CDR3 protein: CASSPGTQPSTDTQYF
V gene: TRBV21-1
clone size: NA
J gene: TRBJ2-3
D gene: NA

CDR3 DNA: TGTGCCAGCAGTTACCTGGTAGCTGCCGGTGAGCAGTTCTTC
CDR3 protein: CASSYLVAAGEQFF
V gene: TRBV6-5
clone size: NA
J gene: TRBJ2-1
D gene: NA

CDR3 DNA: TGTGCCAGCAGTGACGGGGACAGCAACACTGAAGCTTTCTTT
CDR3 protein: CASSDGDSNTEAFF
V gene: TRBV6-1
clone size: once
J gene: TRBJ1-1
D gene: TRBD1

CDR3 DNA: TGCAGCGTTGAAGATCTAGGACTCCCCTACGAGCAGTACTTC
CDR3 protein: CSVEDLGLPYEQYF
V gene: TRBV29-1
clone size: NA
J gene: TRBJ2-7
D gene: NA

CDR3 DNA: TGTGCCAGCAGCTTAGACGGGGTCAGTCAGCCCCAGCATTTT
CDR3 protein: CASSLDGVSQPQHF
V gene: TRBV7-9
clone size: few
J gene: TRBJ1-5
D gene: NA

CDR3 DNA: TGTGCCAGCAGTGGGGCTAGCGGGGGTTACAATGAGCAGTTCTTC
CDR3 protein: CASSGASGGYNEQFF
V gene: TRBV6-1
clone size: NA
J gene: TRBJ2-1
D gene: TRBD2

CDR3 DNA: TGTGCCAGCAGCTTGGATGCGGGAGGGACCGGGGAGCTGTTTTTT
CDR3 protein: CASSLDAGGTGELFF
V gene: TRBV5-4
clone size: NA
J gene: TRBJ2-2
D gene: TRBD2

CDR3 DNA: TGTGCCAGCTCACCAGGGACAGGGGGTTACACCTTC
CDR3 protein: CASSPGTGGYTF
V gene: TRBV18
clone size: NA
J gene: TRBJ1-2
D gene: TRBD1

CDR3 DNA: TGTGCCAGCAGCTCGAGGGGATCAGGCACAGATACGCAGTATTTT
CDR3 protein: CASSSRGSGTDTQYF
V gene: TRBV7-2
clone size: NA
J gene: TRBJ2-3
D gene: NA

CDR3 DNA: TGTGCCAGCAGTTTAGAGGGATATGGCTACACCTTC
CDR3 protein: CASSLEGYGYTF
V gene: TRBV27
clone size: once
J gene: TRBJ1-2
D gene: NA

CDR3 DNA: TGTGCCAGCAGCTTACCCTTTACAGGGGGTAAATATGGCTACACCTTC
CDR3 protein: CASSLPFTGGKYGYTF
V gene: TRBV7-2
clone size: NA
J gene: TRBJ1-2
D gene: TRBD1

CDR3 DNA: TGTGCCAGCAGCTCCGACATCGTGGACACTGAAGCTTTCTTT
CDR3 protein: CASSSDIVDTEAFF
V gene: TRBV7-9
clone size: once
J gene: TRBJ1-1
D gene: NA

CDR3 DNA: TGTGCCAGCAGCAAACTTTTGACTAGTAAATTCCACGAGCAGTACTTC
CDR3 protein: CASSKLLTSKFHEQYF
V gene: TRBV21-1
clone size: few
J gene: TRBJ2-7
D gene: NA

CDR3 DNA: TGTGCCAGCAGCGTTATAGCGGGGGCCCCTACAGATACGCAGTATTTT
CDR3 protein: CASSVIAGAPTDTQYF
V gene: TRBV2
clone size: NA
J gene: TRBJ2-3
D gene: TRBD2

CDR3 DNA: TGCGCCAGCAGTGACCTCGGGACAGGGGGGACCCTCAATCAGCCCCAGCATTTT
CDR3 protein: CASSDLGTGGTLNQPQHF
V gene: TRBV10-2
clone size: NA
J gene: TRBJ1-5
D gene: TRBD1